The source of this TCR beta chain is a study of blood T cell repertoires in COVID-19. Overall study context: The samples span acute and convalescent COVID-19 from the United States, Italy and Spain. PBMCs, B-cell-depleted T cells, or T cells provided the cDNA or gDNA that made up the material.

The method was immunoSEQ multiplex PCR; TCRdb's version includes in-frame clones alone and lacks a portion of them. The data contain about 150,000 clones, roughly 85% of them singletons. This CDR3 contains 13 residues. Germline CDR1 is MNHNY and CDR2 is SVGAGI (reference sequence). Deletions cut 7 bases from V and 2 bases from J, with 10 bases between. The sample was peripheral blood. The chain couples TRBV6-6 to TRBJ2-3; D is unresolved. This clonotype originated in a woman aged 55-69 years with COVID-19, enrolled during active disease. The DNA of the CDR3 is TGTGCCAGCATTGACTTACTCACAGATACGCAGTATTTT. This sequence encodes CASIDLLTDTQYF.